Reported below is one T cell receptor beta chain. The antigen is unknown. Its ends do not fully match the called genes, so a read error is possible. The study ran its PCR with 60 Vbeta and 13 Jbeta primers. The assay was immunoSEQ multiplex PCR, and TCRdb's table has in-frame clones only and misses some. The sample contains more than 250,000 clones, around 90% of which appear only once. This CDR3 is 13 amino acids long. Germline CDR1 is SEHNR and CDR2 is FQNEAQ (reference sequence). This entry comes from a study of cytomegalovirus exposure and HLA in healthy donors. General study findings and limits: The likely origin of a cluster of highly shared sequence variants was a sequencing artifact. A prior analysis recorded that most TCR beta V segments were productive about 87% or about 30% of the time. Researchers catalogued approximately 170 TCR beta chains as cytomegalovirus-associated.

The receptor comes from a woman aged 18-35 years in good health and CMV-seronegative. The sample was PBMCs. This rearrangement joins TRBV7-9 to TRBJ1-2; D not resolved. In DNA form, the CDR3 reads TGTTCCAGCAGCCATAATCAGGACTATGGCTACACCTTC. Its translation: CSSSHNQDYGYTF.